Sequencing of this T cell receptor (beta chain) was carried out in a study of blood T cell repertoires in COVID-19 (dated by TCRdb to 2018 to 2020). For the study in its entirety: Samples covering the acute and convalescent phases of COVID-19 were provided by collaborators in the United States, Italy and Spain. The samples were drawn from the first 160 participants of the ongoing ImmuneRACE study and from more than 1,000 subjects provided by 6 global collaborators. Nearly every sample came with metadata listing a de-identified subject ID, COVID-19 status, age in years and sex. Subjects who had been exposed to COVID-19, were actively infected with it, or had recovered from it provided the deeply sampled blood TCRbeta repertoires that made up the dataset. The material from the prospective study consisted of cDNA or gDNA derived from T cells, B-cell-depleted T cells, or PBMCs. Where available, HLA class I and class II types were taken from metadata supplied by the sample provider and were not determined by assay-based typing. The repertoires were made available in a free public database intended to serve as a resource for research on the immune response to SARS-CoV-2. Broader findings and caveats from the paper: How much clinical and demographic metadata was included differed by source and by participant, and the metadata was provided uncurated.

The collaborating institutions used their own protocols to collect whole blood in K2EDTA tubes. For TCRbeta analysis, collaborators shipped samples in one of three forms: frozen whole blood, isolated PBMCs, or DNA extracted from either of those sample types. TCRbeta CDR3 regions were amplified from genomic DNA using the immunoSEQ Assay, a bias-controlled multiplex PCR. Per the authors' processing: The number of nucleated cells in each sample was estimated from the amplification of reference gene primers within the assay. To quantify the absolute abundance of each unique TCRbeta CDR3 rearrangement, sequence reads were collapsed and filtered. For each sample, productive Simpson clonality was calculated as the square root of Simpson's diversity index across productive rearrangements. TCRdb carries this immuneACCESS record with in-frame sequences only. Its versions omit some clonotypes, under half of them owing to an unresolved V gene in the studies checked, with the rest unexplained. V and J calls and clone size follow that table, whereas D and trimming were derived from the DNA. Within this sample are approximately 170,000 clones, with approximately 87% of them counted one time only. Together, the top ten hold more than 3% of the sample.

The CDR3 numbers 16 residues from cysteine through phenylalanine. The retained sequence is limited to the CDR3, 48 bases, with the frame set at the first base. Clipping removes 4 bases from V and 8 bases from J, with 11 as the unmatched junction base count. From the germline V gene, CDR1 is SGHRS and CDR2 is YFSETQ. For this clone: Its recognized antigen is unknown. One base away there is no much larger clone; base qualities are not given.

The sequence came from a woman aged 70-85 years with acute or convalescent COVID-19. Sequencing used peripheral blood. The chain employs TRBV5-1 and TRBJ2-1, with 11 bases in between that match TRBD1. The sequenced DNA: TGCGCCAGCAGCCCCTACCGCCGGACAGGGGGCGATGAGCAGTTCTTC. It is translated as CASSPYRRTGGDEQFF.